These 30 T cell receptor beta chains were sequenced from one sample in a study of PD-1 blockade in classical Hodgkin lymphoma. Time point meaning: cycle 4 day 1 (C4D1), after less than 7 weeks of nivolumab. Every one of the patients relapsed after autologous stem cell transplantation (brentuximab vedotin exposure was variable). Clones were read by immunoSEQ multiplex PCR, and TCRdb kept only the in-frame ones, dropping some. The sample records under 130,000 clones, approximately 89% being singletons. Source: peripheral blood mononuclear cells (PBMCs), taken before the fourth cycle of nivolumab. The origin of the receptors is a human donor with classical Hodgkin lymphoma.

This chain joins TRBV5-1 and TRBJ2-1; tentative D call: TRBD2 (6 bases). This CDR3 comprises 15 residues. In germline, CDR1 is SGHRS, CDR2 YFSETQ. Trimming cost V 0 bases and J 0 bases, with 7 bases left between them. CDR3 nucleotide sequence: TGCGCCAGCAGCTTGGCTAGCGACTCCTACAATGAGCAGTTCTTC. Protein: CASSLASDSYNEQFF.

The V gene is TRBV6-5, the J gene TRBJ1-2; tentatively, D is TRBD1 (5 bases). V was cut by 6 bases and J by 3 bases, with 14 bases left in between. CDR1 and CDR2 from the germline V gene are MNHEY and SVGAGI. The CDR3 contains 14 residues. CDR3 residues: CASRWDGGDYGYTF. CDR3 DNA sequence: TGTGCCAGCAGATGGGACGGGGGGGACTATGGCTACACCTTC.

V usage is TRBV5-6 and J usage is TRBJ2-5, with D uncertain. In germline, CDR1 is SGHDT, CDR2 YYEEEE. CDR3 length: 11 amino acids. Trimming cost V 6 bases and J 5 bases, with 8 bases left between them. The chain's CDR3 is CASTKQETQYF. The CDR3 DNA reads as TGTGCCAGCACCAAACAGGAGACCCAGTACTTC.

The rearrangement uses TRBV27 and TRBJ2-7, with D unclear. Trimming removed 4 bases at V and 2 bases at J, with 9 bases between. Per germline, CDR1 MNHEY and CDR2 SMNVEV (reference sequence). The CDR3 has 13 amino acids. The CDR3 spells CASSSMVPYEQYF. In nucleotides, the CDR3 is TGTGCCAGCAGTTCTATGGTACCCTACGAGCAGTACTTC.

The gene calls are TRBV12-5 and TRBJ1-5; 9 bases agree with TRBD1. V shed 9 bases, J shed 7 bases, and the junction held 4 bases outside the gene matches. There are 12 residues in the CDR3. Looked up from germline, CDR1 is LGHNT and CDR2 is FRNRAP. The CDR3: CASRTGDQPQHF. The CDR3 region has the DNA TGTGCTAGCCGGACAGGGGACCAGCCCCAGCATTTT.

This chain joins TRBV19 and TRBJ2-3; 9 nucleotides line up with TRBD2. Per the germline V gene, CDR1 is LNHDA and CDR2 is SQIVND (reference sequence). The CDR3 is 18 amino acids. V lost 6 bases and J lost 1; bases outside the gene matches: 14. In DNA form, the CDR3 reads TGTGCCAGTAGGGGGGTCGGGGTCCGCGGGAGGGGCACAGATACGCAGTATTTT. It encodes CASRGVGVRGRGTDTQYF.

The chain has TRBV20-1 and TRBJ2-1; D remains ambiguous. The germline V and J ends were trimmed by 3 bases and 3 bases, with 3 bases remaining between them. Germline V gene data show CDR1 as DFQATT and CDR2 as SNEGSKA (reference sequence). The CDR3 is made up of 11 amino acids. CDR3 DNA sequence: TGCAGTGCTAGCCTCTACAATGAGCAGTTCTTC. It translates to CSASLYNEQFF.

This clone has only one observation. The V and J genes are TRBV4-3 and TRBJ1-1; 9 nucleotides match TRBD1. The CDR3 is made up of 14 amino acids. The germline V gene encodes CDR1 LGHNA and CDR2 YSLEER. Unmatched junction bases numbered 3, after V lost 4 bases and J lost 3 bases. This CDR3 reads CASSPGQGYTEAFF. CDR3 DNA sequence: TGCGCCAGCAGCCCAGGACAGGGGTACACTGAAGCTTTCTTT.

The V gene is TRBV6-5, the J gene TRBJ1-5; no reliable D call. The CDR3 extends over 12 amino acids. V lost 6 bases and J lost 6, with 9 bases in between. CDR1 and CDR2 (germline): MNHEY, SVGAGI. This CDR3 is CASSSPGQPQHF. For the CDR3, the DNA is TGTGCCAGCAGCTCCCCGGGTCAGCCCCAGCATTTT.

This rearrangement joins TRBV7-9 to TRBJ1-1, with 10 bases matching TRBD1. CDR1 SEHNR and CDR2 FQNEAQ come from the germline V gene (reference sequence). The CDR3 contains 18 residues. After removal of 6 bases from V and 0 bases from J, the junction contained 13 bases not matched to a gene. This CDR3 reads CASRRSGTGDQMNTEAFF. In DNA form, the CDR3 reads TGTGCCAGCAGGCGATCCGGGACAGGGGACCAGATGAACACTGAAGCTTTCTTT.

The V and J genes are TRBV27 and TRBJ1-4; the D is unclear. The CDR3 runs 12 residues. Trimming cost V 3 bases and J 8 bases, with 7 bases left between them. Looked up from germline, CDR1 is MNHEY and CDR2 is SMNVEV (reference sequence). The CDR3 region has the DNA TGTGCCAGCAGTTTTTGGTGGGAAAAACTGTTTTTT. This codes for CASSFWWEKLFF.

This sequence joins TRBV7-9 and TRBJ2-3, with 9 nucleotides matching TRBD2. This CDR3 spans 15 amino acids. Germline V lookup: CDR1 SEHNR, CDR2 FQNEAQ (reference sequence). The ends lost 4 bases at V and 6 bases at J; junction bases unmatched: 8. CDR3 protein: CASSSKGLAFDTQYF. CDR3 DNA: TGTGCCAGCAGCTCCAAGGGACTAGCTTTTGATACGCAGTATTTT.

The chain recombines TRBV5-5 with TRBJ2-3; D ambiguous. The germline CDR1 and CDR2 sequences are SGHKS and YYEKEE (reference sequence). V lost 4 bases, J lost 4 bases, and 16 bases lay in between. The CDR3 is made up of 15 amino acids. The DNA for the CDR3 is TGTGCCAGCAGCCCCTCCGTGGCCGTCGCAGATACGCAGTATTTT. Residues: CASSPSVAVADTQYF. Full variable domain (remainder filled in from reference TRBV5-5 and TRBJ2-3): DAGVTQSPTHLIKTRGQQVTLRCSPISGHKSVSWYQQVLGQGPQFIFQYYEKEERGRGNFPDRFSARQFPNYSSELNVNALLLGDSALYLCASSPSVAVADTQYFGPGTRLTVL.

DNA of the CDR3: TGTGCCAGCAGTTCGGGGAGTACCAATCAGCCCCAGCATTTT. It is translated as CASSSGSTNQPQHF. The chain uses TRBV6-6 and TRBJ1-5; D uncertain. This CDR3 is built from 14 residues. CDR1 is MNHNY, CDR2 SVGAGI, per germline (reference sequence). Trimming removed 4 bases at V and 3 bases at J, with 10 bases between.

This clone was seen more than once but under ten times. The rearrangement links TRBV6-1 to TRBJ1-5, with TRBD1 identical over 7 bases. CDR1 is MNHNS, CDR2 SASEGT, per germline. This CDR3 is built from 15 residues. With 1 base clipped from V and 7 bases from J, the junction kept 7 bases outside the gene matches. CDR3 bases: TGTGCCAGCAGTGAAGTCCAGGGGGGGGAACAGCCCCAGCATTTT. This codes for CASSEVQGGEQPQHF.

In its sample, this clone was seen once. This chain connects TRBV7-9 to TRBJ2-3; D gene ambiguous. The CDR3 spans 12 residues. Germline lookup yields CDR1 SEHNR and CDR2 FQNEAQ (reference sequence). V was trimmed by 5 bases and J by 0 bases, leaving 3 bases between them. CDR3 sequence: CASSRSTDTQYF. The CDR3 nucleotides are TGTGCCAGCAGCCGGAGCACAGATACGCAGTATTTT.

V and J are TRBV6-6 and TRBJ2-3, with 9 bases lining up with TRBD1. The length of the CDR3 is 14 residues. The germline gives CDR1 MNHNY, CDR2 SVGAGI (reference sequence). After removal of 6 bases from V and 2 bases from J, the junction contained 3 bases not matched to a gene. This chain's CDR3 is CASRGQGNTDTQYF. The CDR3 DNA reads as TGTGCCAGCAGGGGACAGGGAAACACAGATACGCAGTATTTT.

This chain joins TRBV4-2 and TRBJ1-4; tentative D call: TRBD1 (5 bases). V gave up 1 base and J gave up 5 bases, with 14 bases separating them. This CDR3 spans 16 amino acids. The germline V gene encodes CDR1 LGHNA and CDR2 YNFKEQ. The DNA for the CDR3 is TGTGCCAGCAGCCAAGTTGCCGGGGCTGTCAATGAAAAACTGTTTTTT. It codes for CASSQVAGAVNEKLFF.

The V call is TRBV28, the J call TRBJ2-3; D unclear. V lost 3 bases and J lost 2, with 12 bases in between. In germline, CDR1 is MDHEN, CDR2 SYDVKM. The CDR3 is 15 amino acids. The CDR3 region has the DNA TGTGCCAGCAGTTTTGGGTTCCCCTACACAGATACGCAGTATTTT. It yields the protein CASSFGFPYTDTQYF.

This clone came up once. The V and J genes are TRBV28 and TRBJ1-3; 7 bases agree with TRBD1. CDR1 and CDR2 from the germline V gene are MDHEN and SYDVKM. V shed 5 bases, J shed 2 bases, and the junction held 6 bases outside the gene matches. There are 15 residues in the CDR3. Here the CDR3 reads CASSQGGQTGNTIYF. The CDR3 DNA follows: TGTGCCAGCAGTCAAGGGGGACAGACTGGAAACACCATATATTTT.

In DNA form, the CDR3 reads TGTGCCAGCAGTGAACGGGGAATGGGAAACACCATATATTTT. As protein: CASSERGMGNTIYF. The chain links TRBV25-1 to TRBJ1-3; D gene unclear. V lost 2 bases and J lost 4, with 9 bases in between. The CDR3 length is 14 residues. CDR1 and CDR2 from the germline V gene are MGHDK and SYGVNS.

Note on this clone: Relative to the germline gene, one junction end is altered; a read error may explain this. The V and J genes are TRBV10-2 and TRBJ2-1; no definite D call. The CDR3 has 13 amino acids. CDR1 is WSHSY and CDR2 is SAAADI in the germline V gene. The CDR3 DNA reads as TGCGCCAGCAGTGATTCGCGATCCTGGCCCATGGTCTTC. It is translated as CASSDSRSWPMVF.

The chain has TRBV18 and TRBJ1-5; the D gene is possibly TRBD1 (5 bases). Trimming removed 0 bases from V and 2 bases from J, with 5 bases in between. The CDR3 has 14 residues. Per germline, CDR1 KGHSH and CDR2 LQKENI. The CDR3, as DNA: TGTGCCAGCTCACCACCACAGGGCAATCAGCCCCAGCATTTT. Protein product: CASSPPQGNQPQHF.

This clone has a single count. J is TRBJ1-2 and V is TRBV5-4, with TRBD1 as a possible D gene (5 bases). This CDR3 spans 13 amino acids. Germline V gene lookup returns CDR1 SGHNT and CDR2 YYREEE (reference sequence). Trimming shortened V by 3 bases and J by 8 bases, and 14 bases separated the two germline ends. CDR3 sequence (DNA): TGTGCCAGCAGCTCGGCGGGGGGGTTCGGCTACACCTTC. This gives the protein CASSSAGGFGYTF.

The gene calls are TRBV27 and TRBJ2-2; no clear D gene. This CDR3 has 12 amino acids. The germline V gene has CDR1 MNHEY and CDR2 SMNVEV (reference sequence). Trimming cost V 6 bases and J 2 bases, with 4 bases left between them. Here the CDR3 reads CASSQNTGELFF. Here the CDR3 DNA reads TGTGCCAGCAGCCAAAACACCGGGGAGCTGTTTTTT.

The gene calls are TRBV5-4 and TRBJ1-1; D is uncertain. The V and J ends lost 2 bases and 1 base respectively, with 6 bases between them. Germline assignment: CDR1 SGHNT and CDR2 YYREEE (reference sequence). The CDR3 loop spans 13 amino acids. CDR3: CASSFAGNTEAFF. CDR3 coding DNA: TGTGCCAGCAGCTTCGCAGGGAACACTGAAGCTTTCTTT.

The CDR3 nucleotides are TGTGCCATCGGGGGAGGGGGCATGAACACCGGGGAGCTGTTTTTT. Protein: CAIGGGGMNTGELFF. This chain links TRBV7-7 with TRBJ2-2; D may be TRBD1 or TRBD2 (7 bases each). V lost 10 bases, J lost 1 base, and 16 bases lay in between. Germline V gene sequence: CDR1 SSHAT, CDR2 FNYEAQ (reference sequence). CDR3 length: 15 residues. The variable domain in full, with the rest retrieved from reference TRBV7-7 and TRBJ2-2, is GAGVSQSPRYKVTKRGQDVTLRCDPISSHATLYWYQQALGQGPEFLTYFNYEAQPDKSGLPSDRFSAERPEGSISTLTIQRTEQRDSAMYRCAIGGGGMNTGELFFGEGSRLTVL.

The chain is built from TRBV7-6 and TRBJ2-1; D is unresolved. Trimming took 4 bases from V and 6 from J, leaving 4 bases between them. The CDR3 is 11 amino acids. The germline CDR1 and CDR2 sequences are SGHVS and FNYEAQ. DNA for the CDR3: TGTGCCAGCAGCTCGTTCAATGAGCAGTTCTTC. This translates into CASSSFNEQFF.

The chain links TRBV18 to TRBJ1-1; TRBD1 is a possible D gene (5 bases). The length of the CDR3 is 15 residues. Trimming took 5 bases from V and 0 from J, leaving 13 bases between them. The germline gives CDR1 KGHSH, CDR2 LQKENI. The CDR3 region has the DNA TGTGCCAGCTCAACTTTAGACAGTATGAACACTGAAGCTTTCTTT. Protein: CASSTLDSMNTEAFF.

V and J are TRBV5-6 and TRBJ2-7, with no clear D. Between the trimmed V and J ends, which lost 2 bases and 3 bases, there was a span of 6 bases. The CDR3 has 12 amino acids. Germline V gene data show CDR1 as SGHDT and CDR2 as YYEEEE. The CDR3 DNA reads as TGTGCCAGCAGCTTACCCAGCTACGAGCAGTACTTC. Translated, it gives CASSLPSYEQYF.